This TCR beta chain was obtained from a study of CD8 T cells in Susac syndrome. CDR1 and CDR2 (germline): DFQATT, SNEGSKA (reference sequence). The CDR3 length is 15 residues. V lost 0 bases to trimming and J lost 2 bases, with 13 bases between them. An input of 0.5 to 1 ug of RNA was subjected to reverse transcription using random hexamers. One entry per CDR3 protein, called by TCRdb with MiXCR from the immunoSEQ multiplex PCR reads. Of approximately 190,000 distinct CDR3 sequences in the sample, 90% to 95% were seen once. The TCR sequence derives from a human donor with Susac syndrome. Specimen: CD4+ T cells from PBMCs. The V gene is TRBV20-1, the J gene TRBJ1-1; D possibly corresponds to TRBD1 (5 bases). Written as DNA, the CDR3 is TGCAGTGCTAGAGAGGGGGTGGGCCCAAACACTGAAGCTTTCTTT. This translates into CSAREGVGPNTEAFF.